This T cell receptor beta chain is from a study of neurological immune-mediated disorders. The study, taken as a whole, reports: Expanded clones shared no identical CDR3 amino acid sequences across subjects, which suggested private TCR-beta repertoires in all groups.

The table lists this clonotype with many counts. The antigen remains undetermined. Each sequencing run yielded over 160 million TCR-beta sequences from 15-18 subjects. TCRdb reanalysed the 5' RACE reads using MiXCR and keeps one entry per CDR3 protein. Of roughly 71,000 distinct CDR3 sequences in the sample, almost 4% were seen once. The source of this sequence is a man between 25 and 39 years old with multiple sclerosis. Sequenced input: PBMCs.

As DNA, the CDR3 is TGTGCCAGCAGCGTAGAAGACGGAAACTATGGCTACACCTTC. It encodes CASSVEDGNYGYTF. The V gene is TRBV9, the J gene TRBJ1-2; D ambiguous. V dropped 0 bases and J dropped 2 bases, with 8 bases sitting between them. CDR3 length: 14 amino acids. The germline V gene encodes CDR1 SGDLS and CDR2 YYNGEE.